One and the same sample provided the 14 T cell receptor beta chains below, sequenced in a study of Graves' ophthalmopathy and Graves' hyperthyroidism. Amplification of TCR beta CDR3 regions used RNA transcripts. An opening RT-PCR round employed HTBI primers and preceded a second-round multiplex PCR. TCRdb itself ran the multiplex PCR reads through MiXCR, one entry per CDR3 protein. The table shows around 590,000 distinct CDR3 sequences, with 35% to 40% occurring only once. The sample comprised peripheral blood or thyroid tissue (not recorded which). The receptors originated from an adult man with Graves' hyperthyroidism.

V is TRBV13 and J is TRBJ2-5, with 10 bases fitting TRBD2. J lost 0 bases, V lost 0 bases, and 1 base had no gene match. Germline V gene lookup returns CDR1 PRHDT and CDR2 FYEKMQ (reference sequence). CDR3 length: 16 amino acids. For the CDR3, the DNA is TGTGCCAGCAGCTTAGGGACTAGCGGGTACCAAGAGACCCAGTACTTC. Amino acid sequence: CASSLGTSGYQETQYF.

The V call is TRBV10-2, the J call TRBJ2-1; the D is unclear. V gave up 7 bases and J gave up 1 base, with 17 bases separating them. The CDR3 covers 16 residues. The germline V gene encodes CDR1 WSHSY and CDR2 SAAADI. In DNA, the CDR3 is TGCGCCAGCACCGATGAAAGTCTCCAATCCTACAATGAGCAGTTCTTC. Translation: CASTDESLQSYNEQFF.

The chain combines TRBV28 with TRBJ1-1, with D possibly TRBD1 on 6 matching bases. Trimming removed 3 bases from V and 4 bases from J, with 12 bases in between. The germline V gene has CDR1 MDHEN and CDR2 SYDVKM. The CDR3 has 14 amino acids. CDR3 amino acids: CASSFQGWGTEAFF. DNA of the CDR3: TGTGCCAGCAGTTTTCAGGGGTGGGGCACTGAAGCTTTCTTT.

The sample holds many counts of this clonotype. The chain is built from TRBV7-9 and TRBJ1-6; D is unresolved. Germline values: CDR1 SEHNR, CDR2 FQNEAQ (reference sequence). This CDR3 is 15 amino acids long. Trimming took 6 bases from V and 7 from J, leaving 16 bases between them. The CDR3 region is CASRNWGAGNSPLHF. DNA of the CDR3: TGTGCCAGCAGGAACTGGGGAGCGGGAAATTCACCCCTCCACTTT.

As regards this clonotype: One end of the junction varies from germline; a read error may be responsible. CDR3 bases: TGTGCCAGCAGCGTAGCTGAGCGACGGGGCATGAACACTGAAGCTTTCTTT. It translates to CASSVAERRGMNTEAFF. This rearrangement joins TRBV5-1 to TRBJ1-1; tentatively, D is TRBD1 (5 bases). CDR1 and CDR2 (germline): SGHRS, YFSETQ. The CDR3 spans 17 residues.

This clonotype has ten or more counts. The rearrangement joins TRBV7-8 to TRBJ1-1; tentative D call: TRBD1 (6 bases). V was trimmed by 5 bases and J by 10 bases, leaving 14 bases between them. CDR1 is SGHVS and CDR2 is FQNEAQ in the germline V gene. The CDR3 has 12 amino acids. The CDR3 sequence: CASSPLSRGAFF. DNA for the CDR3: TGTGCCAGCAGCCCATTGAGCAGGGGAGCTTTCTTT.

This clonotype was counted many times. CDR3 bases: TGTGCCAGCAGCTTAGGGCCTAGCGGGTACGAGCAGTACTTC. Its translation: CASSLGPSGYEQYF. This chain joins TRBV7-2 and TRBJ2-7, with TRBD2 identical over 8 bases. Germline CDR1 and CDR2: SGHTA and FQGNSA. The ends lost 1 base at V and 4 bases at J; junction bases unmatched: 3. The CDR3 is made up of 14 amino acids.

The rearrangement links TRBV29-1 to TRBJ2-3; 7 bases align to TRBD1. Per the germline V gene, CDR1 is SQVTM and CDR2 is ANQGSEA. The J segment lost 0 bases and the V segment lost 5 bases, leaving 5 bases of the junction unmatched. The CDR3 extends over 14 amino acids. This CDR3 is CSVRTGDSTDTQYF. The DNA of the CDR3 is TGCAGCGTTAGAACAGGGGACAGCACAGATACGCAGTATTTT.

The sample holds one count of this clonotype. A read error may explain this, as a much larger clone is one base away. CDR3 nucleotides: TGTGCCAGCAGTCCCTTGGGGGGAGATACCCGGGAGCTGTTTTTT. Protein: CASSPLGGDTRELFF. The genes are TRBV12-3 or TRBV12-4 and TRBJ2-2; D possibly corresponds to TRBD2 (6 bases). This CDR3 region has 15 residues. V gave up 5 bases and J gave up 9 bases, with 19 bases separating them.

This CDR3 reads CASSEGQGYTF. DNA for the CDR3: TGTGCCAGCAGTGAAGGACAGGGCTACACCTTC. V and J are TRBV2 and TRBJ1-2, with TRBD1 as a possible D gene (5 bases). Germline V gives CDR1 SNHLY, CDR2 FYNNEI. V was clipped by 1 base and J by 8 bases, with 5 bases between them. The CDR3 contains 11 residues.

Points on this clonotype: This may arise from a read error, as a much more abundant clone is one base away. The chain is built from TRBV20-1 and TRBJ2-7; 10 bases match TRBD2. The V segment lost 6 bases and the J segment 5 bases; nucleotides outside the gene matches: 13. Germline lookup yields CDR1 DFQATT and CDR2 SNEGSKA (reference sequence). CDR3 length equals 15 residues. CDR3 DNA sequence: TGCAGTGCACCCCTACTAGCGGGAATGCCCAACGAGCAGTACTTC. It yields the protein CSAPLLAGMPNEQYF.

This clonotype has at least ten counts. The V call is TRBV25-1, the J call TRBJ1-2, with D hard to call. The germline CDR1 and CDR2 sequences are MGHDK and SYGVNS. Trimming stripped 4 bases from V and 4 bases from J, with 13 bases between. The CDR3 runs 14 residues. CDR3 loop: CASSGPGRIYGYTF. The CDR3 DNA follows: TGTGCCAGCAGTGGCCCTGGACGGATCTATGGCTACACCTTC.

The V call is TRBV7-2, the J call TRBJ2-3; D perhaps matches TRBD1 (6 bases). The CDR3 has 15 residues. Trimming removed 6 bases at V and 5 bases at J, with 18 bases between. Germline CDR1 reads SGHTA; CDR2 reads FQGNSA. The CDR3 nucleotides read TGTGCCAGCAGTTTCACAGGGTTTATTCGAGATACGCAGTATTTT. As protein: CASSFTGFIRDTQYF.

The CDR3 nucleotides read TGCAGTGCTAGAGGGACTAGCGTCCCGAGTAGAAACTGCGAGCAGTACTTC. Translated: CSARGTSVPSRNCEQYF. This chain connects TRBV20-1 to TRBJ2-7; the match to TRBD2 covers 9 bases. The CDR3 is 17 residues long. The V gene end was trimmed by 1 base and the J gene end by 6 bases; junction bases not matched to a gene: 16. CDR1 is DFQATT and CDR2 is SNEGSKA in the germline V gene (reference sequence).